Sequencing of this T cell receptor (beta chain) was carried out in a study of response to subunit inactivated influenza vaccine (dated by TCRdb to the late 2010s). Regarding the study in general: To follow how T cells responded to a trivalent subunit inactivated influenza vaccine, the researchers relied on deep quantitative profiling of the T cell receptor repertoire.

A distance of 6 bases separates the germline ends of V and J, which lose 0 bases and 6 bases respectively. The germline V gene yields SGHTA for CDR1 and FQGTGA for CDR2. From its cysteine to its phenylalanine, the CDR3 spans 13 amino acids. CDR3 DNA is the only sequence kept; it has 39 bases, read in frame from the first base. This clonotype showed up just a few times. Its antigen target is currently unknown. Nothing much larger sits one base from this clone, and base qualities are not available. The sample's time point, from its label and the paper: 45 days after influenza vaccine administration. Overall study results and their limits: According to the authors, only a limited number of new T cells may be recruited by each seasonal influenza vaccination.

Libraries came from RT-PCR. Sequencing was carried out with an Illumina HiSeq 2500. TCRdb cleaned the public reads at Q25 with fastp, built clones with MiXCR and kept in-frame beta chains. Entries are consolidated by CDR3 protein sequence, retaining the most common genes and DNA. The sample table holds approximately 500,000 distinct CDR3 sequences, of which 10% to 15% were seen once. The ten biggest clones cover around 13% of the sample. The sequenced sample was PBMCs from blood, obtained roughly 47 days after vaccination. The rearranged segments are TRBV7-3 and TRBJ2-1, with no confidently assigned D gene. The clonotype originates from a man aged 45-65 years who received an inactivated influenza vaccine. Donor details come from another sample of the same person, matched by shared clones. CDR3 region: CASSLTQLNEQFF. The nucleotides read TGTGCCAGCAGCTTAACGCAACTCAATGAGCAGTTCTTC. When the CDR3 is completed using the reference TRBV7-3 and TRBJ2-1 genes on either side, the full variable domain is GAGVSQTPSNKVTEKGKYVELRCDPISGHTALYWYRQSLGQGPEFLIYFQGTGAADDSGLPNDRFFAVRPEGSVSTLKIQRTERGDSAVYLCASSLTQLNEQFFGPGTRLTVL.